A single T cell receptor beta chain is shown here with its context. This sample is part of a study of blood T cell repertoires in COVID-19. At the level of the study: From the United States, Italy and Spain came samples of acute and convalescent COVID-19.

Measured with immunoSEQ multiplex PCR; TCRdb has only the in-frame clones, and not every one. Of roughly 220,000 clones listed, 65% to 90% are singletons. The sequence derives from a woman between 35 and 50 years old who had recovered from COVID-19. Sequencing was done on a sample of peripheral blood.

The CDR3 bases are TGTGCCAGCTCACCACCGGGACAGGGACTCAATCAGCCCCAGCATTTT. This encodes CASSPPGQGLNQPQHF. V gene TRBV18 combines with J gene TRBJ1-5; 9 bases map to TRBD1. Germline trimming cut 0 bases from V and 3 bases from J; bases unmatched to any gene: 3. The CDR3 is 16 residues long. Germline values: CDR1 KGHSH, CDR2 LQKENI.